The rows below give T cell receptor beta chains drawn from one sample of a study of cytomegalovirus exposure and HLA in healthy donors. Sequenced by immunoSEQ multiplex PCR; TCRdb stores in-frame clones only, minus some. The sample shows over 110,000 clones, approximately 79% of them seen only once. The sequencing sample was made of PBMCs. All receptors derive from a man between 18 and 35 years old in good health and CMV-seronegative. Each CDR3 is given with its conserved first and last residue. A D gene is named only where the DNA matches it firmly. Not every row has a clone size; where given, it reads once, few, many or a size class.

cdr3_aa | cdr3_nt | j_call | d_call | clone_size | v_call
CASSHGYTGVNEQFF | TGTGCCAGCAGTCATGGATACACAGGGGTCAATGAGCAGTTCTTC | TRBJ2-1 | TRBD1 | - | TRBV11-2
CACLGDRRSEQYF | TGTGCCTGCCTAGGGGACAGAAGGAGCGAGCAGTACTTC | TRBJ2-7 | TRBD1 | - | TRBV30
CASSPDRVDYGYTF | TGTGCCAGCAGCCCGGACAGGGTGGACTATGGCTACACCTTC | TRBJ1-2 | TRBD1 | - | TRBV7-8
CASSYLGDYSGNTIYF | TGTGCCAGCAGCTATCTGGGAGATTACTCTGGAAACACCATATATTTT | TRBJ1-3 | - | once | TRBV5-8
CASSKTGGYNQPQHF | TGTGCCAGCAGTAAAACCGGAGGGTACAATCAGCCCCAGCATTTT | TRBJ1-5 | - | - | TRBV6-5
CASSPLGQIYGYTF | TGTGCCAGCTCACCTTTGGGACAGATCTATGGCTACACCTTC | TRBJ1-2 | TRBD1 | - | TRBV18
CASSPQRNPYNEQFF | TGTGCCAGCTCACCACAGAGGAACCCCTACAATGAGCAGTTCTTC | TRBJ2-1 | - | once | TRBV18
CASSLPGGARSYNEQFF | TGTGCCAGCAGCCTCCCCGGTGGGGCCCGCTCCTACAATGAGCAGTTCTTC | TRBJ2-1 | - | - | TRBV11-2
CASSEDRRQPQHF | TGTGCCAGCAGCGAGGACAGGCGACAGCCCCAGCATTTT | TRBJ1-5 | TRBD1 | - | TRBV7-9
CASSLSARLGDNEKLFF | TGTGCTAGCAGCTTATCCGCGCGACTCGGCGATAATGAAAAACTGTTTTTT | TRBJ1-4 | - | - | TRBV7-7
CASSVSRVGGYTF | TGTGCCAGCAGCGTCTCCAGGGTAGGGGGCTACACCTTC | TRBJ1-2 | - | few | TRBV9
CASTRGGTETQYF | TGTGCCAGCACCCGAGGAGGGACGGAGACCCAGTACTTC | TRBJ2-5 | - | - | TRBV7-2
CASSLWGGGALDEQFF | TGTGCCAGCAGCTTATGGGGTGGGGGGGCCTTGGATGAGCAGTTCTTC | TRBJ2-1 | - | - | TRBV7-3
CASSKRDRGDEQYF | TGTGCCAGCAGCAAGCGGGACAGGGGCGACGAGCAGTACTTC | TRBJ2-7 | TRBD1 | - | TRBV7-9
CASSATTGSYEQYF | TGCGCCAGCAGTGCTACGACAGGATCCTACGAGCAGTACTTC | TRBJ2-7 | - | - | TRBV5-1
CASNRGLAGVERQYF | TGTGCCAGCAACAGAGGACTAGCGGGGGTGGAGCGGCAGTATTTT | TRBJ2-3 | TRBD2 | once | TRBV9
CASSVGDSPYEQYF | TGTGCCAGCAGCGTTGGGGACTCCCCCTACGAGCAGTACTTC | TRBJ2-7 | - | - | TRBV9
CASSLWEAGELFF | TGTGCCAGCAGCTTATGGGAGGCCGGGGAGCTGTTTTTT | TRBJ2-2 | - | - | TRBV7-6
CASSTGTVGSPLHF | TGTGCCAGCAGCACCGGGACAGTAGGTTCACCCCTCCACTTT | TRBJ1-6 | TRBD1 | once | TRBV7-2
CASSQDRGRSKRGEQFF | TGCGCCAGCAGCCAAGATAGGGGCAGGTCAAAGAGAGGTGAGCAGTTCTTC | TRBJ2-1 | - | - | TRBV4-3
CASSAGWNTEAFF | TGTGCCAGCAGCGCAGGGTGGAACACTGAAGCTTTCTTT | TRBJ1-1 | - | - | TRBV25-1
CASSQEDRGGSPLHF | TGCGCCAGCAGCCAAGAAGACAGGGGGGGTTCACCCCTCCACTTT | TRBJ1-6 | TRBD1 | - | TRBV4-1
CASSEPSQGYEQYF | TGTGCCAGCAGTGAGCCTTCACAGGGCTACGAGCAGTACTTC | TRBJ2-7 | - | - | TRBV2
CASSQALQGYDTEAFF | TGTGCCAGCAGCCAAGCCCTTCAGGGTTATGACACTGAAGCTTTCTTT | TRBJ1-1 | - | - | TRBV4-2
CASSLGAESNYGYTF | TGTGCCAGCAGCTTAGGAGCCGAATCTAACTATGGCTACACCTTC | TRBJ1-2 | - | once | TRBV7-6
CASSGRQGNEKLFF | TGTGCCAGCAGTGGACGTCAGGGTAATGAAAAACTGTTTTTT | TRBJ1-4 | - | few | TRBV2
CASSLSGGGSTEAFF | TGTGCCAGCAGTTTATCGGGGGGTGGGAGCACTGAAGCTTTCTTT | TRBJ1-1 | - | - | TRBV27
CASSLLGRAGEPDTQYF | TGTGCCAGCAGTTTACTGGGTAGAGCGGGGGAACCAGATACGCAGTATTTT | TRBJ2-3 | TRBD2 | - | TRBV27
CASSTRGGVAQPQHF | TGTGCCAGTAGTACCCGGGGGGGGGTGGCTCAGCCCCAGCATTTT | TRBJ1-5 | - | - | TRBV19
CASSHPGQAYEQYF | TGCGCCAGCAGCCACCCGGGACAAGCCTACGAGCAGTACTTC | TRBJ2-7 | - | - | TRBV4-1
CASSRLDRPSSYEQYF | TGCGCCAGCAGCCGTCTGGACAGACCCTCTTCGTACGAGCAGTACTTC | TRBJ2-7 | - | - | TRBV5-1
CASSQNRGLGRTEAFF | TGTGCCAGCTCCCAAAACAGGGGGCTGGGGCGGACTGAAGCTTTCTTT | TRBJ1-1 | TRBD1 | - | TRBV18
CASSQAGFGSPLHF | TGTGCCAGCAGCCAAGCGGGATTTGGGTCACCCCTCCACTTT | TRBJ1-6 | - | - | TRBV14
CASSSRQGVGFANTEAFF | TGTGCCAGCAGTTCTAGACAGGGAGTTGGTTTTGCGAACACTGAAGCTTTCTTT | TRBJ1-1 | TRBD1 | - | TRBV27
CASNPGGGSPLHF | TGTGCCAGTAATCCCGGAGGAGGTTCACCCCTCCACTTT | TRBJ1-6 | - | - | TRBV19
CASSLQRDMHQPQHF | TGTGCCAGCAGCCTCCAGAGAGACATGCATCAGCCCCAGCATTTT | TRBJ1-5 | - | - | TRBV16
CASSIQGYNEQFF | TGTGCCAGTAGCATCCAGGGGTATAATGAGCAGTTCTTC | TRBJ2-1 | - | - | TRBV19
CASGHRERNQPQHF | TGTGCCAGTGGACACAGGGAGCGCAATCAGCCCCAGCATTTT | TRBJ1-5 | - | - | TRBV19
CASSLRGTGGNQPQHF | TGTGCCAGCAGCCTCCGCGGGACAGGGGGTAATCAGCCCCAGCATTTT | TRBJ1-5 | TRBD1 | - | TRBV5-6
CASSFNPGWSQPQHF | TGTGCCAGCAGCTTCAATCCCGGGTGGAGTCAGCCCCAGCATTTT | TRBJ1-5 | - | - | TRBV7-2
CASSMKGRNTEAFF | TGTGCCAGTAGTATGAAGGGGCGGAACACTGAAGCTTTCTTT | TRBJ1-1 | - | - | TRBV19
CASSYKDRALHYEQYF | TGTGCCAGCAGTTACAAGGACAGGGCGCTCCACTACGAGCAGTACTTC | TRBJ2-7 | TRBD1 | - | TRBV6-6
CASSTTAGGTAPLHF | TGTGCCAGTAGTACAACCGCAGGGGGCACGGCACCCCTCCACTTT | TRBJ1-6 | TRBD1 | - | TRBV19
CASSQSDTQYF | TGTGCCAGTAGCCAATCAGATACGCAGTATTTT | TRBJ2-3 | - | few | TRBV19
CASSYLGQGSGNTIYF | TGTGCCAGCAGTTACTTGGGACAGGGCTCTGGAAACACCATATATTTT | TRBJ1-3 | TRBD1 | few | TRBV6-5
CASSINWGRTPYEQYF | TGTGCCAGTAGTATAAATTGGGGTCGGACTCCCTACGAGCAGTACTTC | TRBJ2-7 | - | - | TRBV19
CASSPPESVRATDTQYF | TGTGCCAGCAGCCCACCAGAAAGCGTGAGGGCCACAGATACGCAGTATTTT | TRBJ2-3 | - | - | TRBV28
CASGSGFSPRPAGYTF | TGTGCTAGTGGTTCTGGGTTTAGCCCCCGGCCAGCTGGCTACACCTTC | TRBJ1-2 | - | - | TRBV12-5
CASRQQGLVRETQYF | TGTGCCAGCAGGCAACAGGGACTAGTAAGAGAGACCCAGTACTTC | TRBJ2-5 | TRBD2 | once | TRBV5-4
CASSGHRGRDEQFF | TGTGCCAGCAGTGGTCACAGGGGCCGGGATGAGCAGTTCTTC | TRBJ2-1 | TRBD1 | - | TRBV27
CAWSTERGNTEAFF | TGTGCCTGGAGTACGGAACGGGGGAACACTGAAGCTTTCTTT | TRBJ1-1 | - | - | TRBV30
CASSRGGGSPLHF | TGTGCCAGCAGCAGAGGGGGGGGCTCACCCCTCCACTTT | TRBJ1-6 | - | - | TRBV6-1
CASSQDLGADEQYF | TGTGCCAGCAGCCAAGATCTAGGGGCGGACGAGCAGTACTTC | TRBJ2-7 | - | - | TRBV14